The clone carrying this TCR beta chain was seen a few times. Its antigen is not known. The sample's time point: newly diagnosed GD, antithyroid drugs for less than 3 months. The authors made the TCR library using RNA they extracted from PBMCs. The sample belongs to a study of regulatory T cells in long-lasting Graves disease. Study-level results: Persistent-disease Graves' patients showed less TCR diversity than new cases. Peripheral blood alone, not thyroid tissue, underwent study.

Arm-PCR of CDR3 regions and iRepertoire HTBI primers were used to build TCR beta libraries. TCRdb analysed the multiplex PCR reads with MiXCR anew, one entry per CDR3 protein. The sample yields 350,000 to 500,000 distinct CDR3 sequences, around 13% seen once. These same records also appear under a second study, on T cells in Graves' hyperthyroidism and ophthalmopathy.

This sample comprised peripheral blood mononuclear cells (PBMCs), obtained at new diagnosis, from a patient treated with antithyroid drugs. The sequence came from a woman between 50 and 59 years old with Graves disease.

CDR3 sequence (DNA): TGTGCCAGCAGCTTAAATGGCTACAATGAGCAGTTCTTC. Its protein is CASSLNGYNEQFF. This chain uses TRBV7-2 with TRBJ2-1; D is ambiguous. The CDR3 length is 13 residues. V lost 2 bases to trimming and J lost 3 bases, with 5 bases between them. Germline CDR1 is SGHTA and CDR2 is FQGNSA.